Listed below are T cell receptor beta chains from one sample, sequenced in a study of shared clonotypes between healthy human individuals. TCRdb's copy holds only in-frame clones and misses some; the assay was immunoSEQ multiplex PCR. This table holds 600,000 or so clones, about 98% found once. Material for sequencing was naive CD8+ T cells sorted from blood. Receptor source: a man aged 30-40 years in good health. Each CDR3 is given with its conserved first and last residue. D genes are given only for firm matches. Size is stated for part of the rows, as once, few or many counts, or as a class when the clone is expanded.

v_gene	d_gene	j_gene	abundance	CDR3nt	CDR3aa
TRBV9	.	TRBJ2-1	.	TGTGCCAGCAGCGTAAGGGCGGGACGGGACAATGAGCAGTTCTTC	CASSVRAGRDNEQFF
TRBV11-2	.	TRBJ2-3	.	TGTGCCAGCGGGGTGGGGGAGTCAGGCAGAAATACGCAGTATTTT	CASGVGESGRNTQYF
TRBV11-2	.	TRBJ1-5	once	TGTGCCAGCAGCTTCGGACGAGGGAATCAGCCCCAGCATTTT	CASSFGRGNQPQHF
TRBV13	.	TRBJ2-1	.	TGTGCCAGCAGCTTAGGGCCGTACAATGAGCAGTTCTTC	CASSLGPYNEQFF
TRBV28	.	TRBJ1-1	.	TGTGCCAGCACCGCTGGACAGCTTGAAGCTTTCTTT	CASTAGQLEAFF
TRBV29-1	TRBD1	TRBJ2-7	.	TGCAGGGCCCGGGACAGGGGGATAGGCTCCTACGAGCAGTACTTC	CRARDRGIGSYEQYF
TRBV5-1	.	TRBJ2-5	once	TGCGCCAGCAGCTTTTCGGTGCGGGGACAAGAGACCCAGTACTTC	CASSFSVRGQETQYF
TRBV7-9	.	TRBJ2-2	.	TGTGCCAGCAGCTATAGGGGGACCGGGGAGCTGTTTTTT	CASSYRGTGELFF
TRBV19	.	TRBJ1-5	.	TGTGCCAGTACAAAATTGGTAAGCGGCAATCAGCCCCAGCATTTT	CASTKLVSGNQPQHF
TRBV7-3	.	TRBJ2-7	.	TGTGCCAGCAGCTTACTCGGGACTCCCTACGAGCAGTACTTC	CASSLLGTPYEQYF
TRBV4-1	.	TRBJ2-7	.	TGCGCCAGCAGCCAAGAAGGCCAGGGGACCTACGAGCAGTACTTC	CASSQEGQGTYEQYF
TRBV11-2	.	TRBJ1-5	.	TGTGCCAGCAGTTTGGGGGACAGCAATCAGCCCCAGCATTTT	CASSLGDSNQPQHF
TRBV7-2	.	TRBJ1-2	.	TGTGCCAGCAGCCTCCCCCCTGCCGGTGGCTACACCTTC	CASSLPPAGGYTF
TRBV5-1	TRBD2	TRBJ2-5	.	TGCGCCAGCAGCGGGGGACTAGTCCCAGAGACCCAGTACTTC	CASSGGLVPETQYF
TRBV7-9	TRBD1	TRBJ2-1	.	TGTGCCAGCAGCCCCGGTTCGGGACAGACCTACAATGAGCAGTTCTTC	CASSPGSGQTYNEQFF
TRBV7-6	.	TRBJ1-1	.	TGTGCCAGCAGCTTATTTGATCCGGGAACAGTGAACACTGAAGCTTTCTTT	CASSLFDPGTVNTEAFF
TRBV6-1	TRBD2	TRBJ2-1	.	TGTGCCAGCAGTCTCGGACTAGCGGACAATGAGCAGTTCTTC	CASSLGLADNEQFF
TRBV9	.	TRBJ1-2	.	TGTGCCAGCAGCGAGGGCGACTATGGCTACACCTTC	CASSEGDYGYTF
TRBV7-9	TRBD1	TRBJ1-1	.	TGTGCCAGCAGCCAAACCGGGACAGGGATGAACACTGAAGCTTTCTTT	CASSQTGTGMNTEAFF
TRBV5-1	.	TRBJ2-5	.	TGCGCCAGCAGCCTTTCGTCGGGCGGGGAGACCCAGTACTTC	CASSLSSGGETQYF
TRBV6-6	.	TRBJ2-1	.	TGTGCCAGCGGAACAGGCTATGAGCAGTTCTTC	CASGTGYEQFF
TRBV27	TRBD2	TRBJ2-1	.	TGTGCCAGCAGTCCTGGGACTAGACTTTACAATGAGCAGTTCTTC	CASSPGTRLYNEQFF
TRBV13	.	TRBJ2-7	.	TGTGCCAGCAGCTTCCCTGGGGAGGACTACGAGCAGTACTTC	CASSFPGEDYEQYF
TRBV27	.	TRBJ2-1	.	TGTGCCAGCAGTTCAGGGGATTCCTACAATGAGCAGTTCTTC	CASSSGDSYNEQFF
TRBV25-1	TRBD2	TRBJ2-6	.	TGTGCCAGCAGTGAGGGAAGCGGGGCTGGGGCCAACGTCCTGACTTTC	CASSEGSGAGANVLTF